This T cell receptor (beta chain) was sequenced for a study of cytomegalovirus exposure and HLA in healthy donors. As for the study in general: Of 300 to 450 genotyped donors, about 81% clustered with self-reported Caucasian donors.

Regarding the study as a whole: Later work found most CMV-associated TCR beta chains apparently HLA-restricted. The study designated roughly 160 TCR beta chains cytomegalovirus-associated. The records held CMV serostatus as the only immune exposure information.

Comment on this clone: Antigen specificity is unknown.

The PCR used 60 Vbeta and 13 Jbeta primers. Sequencing was performed with immunoSEQ multiplex PCR; in TCRdb, only in-frame clones are kept and a portion is missing. The sample shows over 70,000 clones, less than 80% of them seen only once. Sequenced material: PBMCs. The TCR sequence derives from a man in his thirties or forties in good health and CMV-seronegative.

The CDR3 coding sequence is TGTGCCAGCAGCTTTACACCGGGACAGGAATACACCTTC. Translation gives CASSFTPGQEYTF. V is TRBV11-2 and J is TRBJ1-2, with TRBD1 matching 8 bases. The CDR3 consists of 13 residues. V dropped 3 bases and J dropped 11; count of bases not matched to a gene: 8. CDR1 and CDR2 from the germline V gene are SGHAT and FQNNGV.